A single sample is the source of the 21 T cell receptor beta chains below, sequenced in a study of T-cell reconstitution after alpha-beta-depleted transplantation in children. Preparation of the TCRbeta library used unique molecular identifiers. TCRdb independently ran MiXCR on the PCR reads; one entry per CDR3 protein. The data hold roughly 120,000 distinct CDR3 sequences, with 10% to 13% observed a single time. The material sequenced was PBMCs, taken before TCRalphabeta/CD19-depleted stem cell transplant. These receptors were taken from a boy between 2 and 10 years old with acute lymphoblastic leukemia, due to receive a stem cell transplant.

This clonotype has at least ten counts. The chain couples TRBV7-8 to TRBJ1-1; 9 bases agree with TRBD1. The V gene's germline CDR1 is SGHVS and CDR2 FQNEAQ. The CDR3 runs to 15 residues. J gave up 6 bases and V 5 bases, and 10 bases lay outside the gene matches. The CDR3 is CASSLNGGQGPEAFF. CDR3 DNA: TGTGCCAGCAGCCTCAATGGGGGACAGGGTCCTGAAGCTTTCTTT.

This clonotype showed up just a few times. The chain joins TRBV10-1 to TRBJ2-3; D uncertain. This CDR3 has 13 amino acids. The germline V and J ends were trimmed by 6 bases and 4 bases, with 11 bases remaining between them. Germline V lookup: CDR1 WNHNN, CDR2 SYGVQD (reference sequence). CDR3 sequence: CASSSRRADTQYF. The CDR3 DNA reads TGCGCCAGCAGCTCCCGTCGCGCAGATACGCAGTATTTT.

The CDR3 DNA reads TGTGCCAGCAGCTCTGAGCCGGGACTAAGCGCCGGGGAGCTGTTTTTT. As protein: CASSSEPGLSAGELFF. The J gene is TRBJ2-2, the V gene TRBV5-6; the match to TRBD2 covers 7 bases. J was trimmed by 6 bases and V by 3 bases; bases with no gene match: 11. CDR3 length: 16 amino acids. Germline V CDR1 and CDR2: SGHDT, YYEEEE.

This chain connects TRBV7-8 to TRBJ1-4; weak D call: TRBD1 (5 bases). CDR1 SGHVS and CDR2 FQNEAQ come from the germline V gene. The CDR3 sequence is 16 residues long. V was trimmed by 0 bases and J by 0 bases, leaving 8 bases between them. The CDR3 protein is CASSLAKGATNEKLFF. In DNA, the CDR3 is TGTGCCAGCAGCTTAGCTAAAGGGGCAACTAATGAAAAACTGTTTTTT.

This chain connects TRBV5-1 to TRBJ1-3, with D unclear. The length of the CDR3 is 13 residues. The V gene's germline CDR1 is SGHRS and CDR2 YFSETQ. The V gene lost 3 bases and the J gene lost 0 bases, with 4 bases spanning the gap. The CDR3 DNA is TGCGCCAGCAGCTCATCCTCTGGAAACACCATATATTTT. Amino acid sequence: CASSSSSGNTIYF. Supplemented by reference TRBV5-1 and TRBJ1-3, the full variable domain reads KAGVTQTPRYLIKTRGQQVTLSCSPISGHRSVSWYQQTPGQGLQFLFEYFSETQRNKGNFPGRFSGRQFSNSRSEMNVSTLELGDSALYLCASSSSSGNTIYFGEGSWLTVV.

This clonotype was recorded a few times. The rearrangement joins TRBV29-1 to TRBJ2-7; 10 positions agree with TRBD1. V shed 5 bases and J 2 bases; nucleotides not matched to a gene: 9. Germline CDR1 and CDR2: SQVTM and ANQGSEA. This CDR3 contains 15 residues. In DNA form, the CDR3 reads TGCAGCGTTCAGACAGGGGGCGGGGGCCCCTACGAGCAGTACTTC. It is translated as CSVQTGGGGPYEQYF.

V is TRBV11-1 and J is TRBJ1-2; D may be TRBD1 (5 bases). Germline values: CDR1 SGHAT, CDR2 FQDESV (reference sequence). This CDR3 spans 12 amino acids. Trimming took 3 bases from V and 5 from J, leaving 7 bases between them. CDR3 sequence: CASSFQGYGYTF. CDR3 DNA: TGTGCCAGCAGCTTTCAGGGATATGGCTACACCTTC.

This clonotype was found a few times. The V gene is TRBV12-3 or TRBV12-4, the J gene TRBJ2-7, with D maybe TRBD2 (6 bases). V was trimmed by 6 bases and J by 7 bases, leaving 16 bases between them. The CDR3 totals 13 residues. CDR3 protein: CASRQAGAGEQYF. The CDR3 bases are TGTGCCAGCAGACAGGCTGGGGCGGGGGAGCAGTACTTC.

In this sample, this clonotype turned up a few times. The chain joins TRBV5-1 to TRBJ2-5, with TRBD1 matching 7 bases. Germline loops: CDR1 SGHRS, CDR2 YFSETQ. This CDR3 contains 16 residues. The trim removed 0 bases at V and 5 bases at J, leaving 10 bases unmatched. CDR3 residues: CASSLDGTAVRETQYF. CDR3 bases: TGCGCCAGCAGCTTGGACGGGACAGCGGTGAGGGAGACCCAGTACTTC.

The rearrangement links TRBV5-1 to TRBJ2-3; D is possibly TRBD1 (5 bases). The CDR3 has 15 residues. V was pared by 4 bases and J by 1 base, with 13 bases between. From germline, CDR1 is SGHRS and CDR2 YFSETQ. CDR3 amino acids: CASSLRGMGTDTQYF. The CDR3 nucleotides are TGCGCCAGCAGCCTTAGGGGCATGGGCACAGATACGCAGTATTTT.

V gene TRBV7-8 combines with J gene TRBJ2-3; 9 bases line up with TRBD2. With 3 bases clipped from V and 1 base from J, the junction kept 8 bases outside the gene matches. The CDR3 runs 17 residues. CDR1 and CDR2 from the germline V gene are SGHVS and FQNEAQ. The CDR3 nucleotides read TGTGCCAGCAGCTTGTTCCCTAGCGGGGTTGGCACAGATACGCAGTATTTT. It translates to CASSLFPSGVGTDTQYF.

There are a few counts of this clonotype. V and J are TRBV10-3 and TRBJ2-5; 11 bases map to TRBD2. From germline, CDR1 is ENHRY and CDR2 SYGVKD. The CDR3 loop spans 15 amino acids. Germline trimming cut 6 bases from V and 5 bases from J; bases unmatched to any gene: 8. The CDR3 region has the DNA TGTGCCATCAGGACTAGCGGGGAAACCCAGGAGACCCAGTACTTC. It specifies CAIRTSGETQETQYF.

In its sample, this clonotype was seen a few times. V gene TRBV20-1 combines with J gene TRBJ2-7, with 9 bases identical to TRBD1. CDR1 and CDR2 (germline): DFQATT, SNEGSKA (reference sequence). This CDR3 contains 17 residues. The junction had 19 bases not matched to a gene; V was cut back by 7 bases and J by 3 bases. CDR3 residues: CSGMPQGARGPYYEQYF. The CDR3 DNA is TGCAGTGGAATGCCACAGGGGGCCCGGGGCCCATACTACGAGCAGTACTTC.

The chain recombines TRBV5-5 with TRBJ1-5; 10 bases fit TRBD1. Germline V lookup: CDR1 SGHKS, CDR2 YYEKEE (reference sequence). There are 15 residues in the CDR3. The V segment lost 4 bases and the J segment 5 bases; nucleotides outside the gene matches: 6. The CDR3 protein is CASSLDRGPYQPQHF. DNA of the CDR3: TGTGCCAGCAGCCTAGACAGGGGGCCGTATCAGCCCCAGCATTTT.

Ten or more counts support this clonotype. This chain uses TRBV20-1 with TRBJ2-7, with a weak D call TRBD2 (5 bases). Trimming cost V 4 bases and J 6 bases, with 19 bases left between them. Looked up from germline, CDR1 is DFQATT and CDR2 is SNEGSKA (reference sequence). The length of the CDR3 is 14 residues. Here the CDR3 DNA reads TGCAGTGCTACCCCCCTAGGGAGAGTACGCGAGCAGTACTTC. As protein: CSATPLGRVREQYF.

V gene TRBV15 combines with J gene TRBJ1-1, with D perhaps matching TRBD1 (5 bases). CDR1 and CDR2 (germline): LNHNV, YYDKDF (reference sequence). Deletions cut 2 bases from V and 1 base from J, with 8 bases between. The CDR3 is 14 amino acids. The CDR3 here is CATSRQGWNTEAFF. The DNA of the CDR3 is TGTGCCACCAGCAGACAGGGTTGGAACACTGAAGCTTTCTTT.

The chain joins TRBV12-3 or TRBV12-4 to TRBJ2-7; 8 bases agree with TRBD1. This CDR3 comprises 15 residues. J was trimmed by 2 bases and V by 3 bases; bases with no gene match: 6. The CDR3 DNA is TGTGCCAGCAGTTTTTACAGGGGGGTTCCCTACGAGCAGTACTTC. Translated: CASSFYRGVPYEQYF.

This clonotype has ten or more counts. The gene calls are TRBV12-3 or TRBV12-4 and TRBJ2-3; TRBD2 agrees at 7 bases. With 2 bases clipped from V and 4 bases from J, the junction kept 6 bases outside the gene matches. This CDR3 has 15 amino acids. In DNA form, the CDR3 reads TGTGCCAGCAGTTTATGGCGGGAGTTGCCAGATACGCAGTATTTT. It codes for CASSLWRELPDTQYF.

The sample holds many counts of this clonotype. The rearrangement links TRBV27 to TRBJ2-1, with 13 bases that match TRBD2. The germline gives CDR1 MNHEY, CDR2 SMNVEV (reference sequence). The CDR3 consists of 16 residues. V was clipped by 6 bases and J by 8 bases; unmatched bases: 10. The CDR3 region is CASSPRGTSGIYEQFF. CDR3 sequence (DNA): TGTGCCAGCAGCCCCCGAGGGACTAGCGGGATCTATGAGCAGTTCTTC.

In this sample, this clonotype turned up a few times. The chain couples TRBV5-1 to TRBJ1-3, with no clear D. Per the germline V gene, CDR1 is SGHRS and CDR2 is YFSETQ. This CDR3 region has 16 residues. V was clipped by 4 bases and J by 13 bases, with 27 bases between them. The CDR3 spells CASSADVGNLETPIYF. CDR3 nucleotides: TGCGCCAGCAGCGCGGACGTGGGGAATTTGGAAACACCGATATATTTT.

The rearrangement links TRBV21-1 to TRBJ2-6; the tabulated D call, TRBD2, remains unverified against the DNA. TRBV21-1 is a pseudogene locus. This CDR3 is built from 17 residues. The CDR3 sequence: CASSSSGRACGANVLTF. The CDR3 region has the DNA TGTGCCAGCAGCAGTAGCGGGAGGGCTTGTGGGGCCAACGTCCTGACTTTC.